Listed here is a single TCR beta chain. Its antigen is undetermined. The CDR3 has 19 amino acids. The V gene's germline CDR1 is LGHNA and CDR2 YSLEER. V dropped 4 bases and J dropped 0; count of bases not matched to a gene: 9. These data come from a study of OX40 agonist ivuxolimab in advanced cancers. Study at large: Enrollees could have had prior anti-PD-1, anti-PD-L1 or anti-CTLA-4 therapy, which around 40% had received. Study-wide results and caveats: In general, CD8+ T cells held more expanded clones than CD4+ did, on average.

With autoimmune disease history or systemic immunosuppression, patients were excluded. With baseline, cycle 4 day 1, and cycle 7 day 1 as timepoints, blood was sampled. Here immunoSEQ multiplex PCR was the method, and the copy in TCRdb shows in-frame clones only, minus some. The table includes roughly 74,000 clones, about 94% detected once. The chain uses TRBV4-3 and TRBJ2-2; 12 bases line up with TRBD2. The specimen was CD4+ or CD8+ T cells sorted from blood, collected in a trial of the OX40 agonist ivuxolimab. This clonotype originated in an adult with an advanced solid tumor such as melanoma, head and neck, liver or kidney cancer. In nucleotides, the CDR3 is TGCGCCAGCAGCCCGGGACTAGCGGGCGCATTCGCGAACACCGGGGAGCTGTTTTTT. Translation: CASSPGLAGAFANTGELFF.